The 14 T cell receptor beta chains reported below all come from one sample, sequenced in a study of regulatory dendritic cells for organ transplantation. Sorted T cells were CFSE-labeled and cultured 4 to 5 days with allogeneic regulatory or mature dendritic cells at 1:10. For these TCRs, the target antigens are not known. Libraries were prepared by immunoSEQ multiplex PCR; TCRdb keeps only in-frame clonotypes and omits some of them. The table records about 21,000 clones, about 85% of them present only once. Sequenced material: naive CD4+ T cells from blood cultured with dendritic cells. Specified subset: CD45RA+ naive T cells. These receptors were taken from a human donor in good health.

The V gene is TRBV28, the J gene TRBJ2-1; 9 bases line up with TRBD1. With V trimmed by 2 bases and J by 0 bases, 2 bases remained unmatched. CDR1 is MDHEN and CDR2 is SYDVKM in the germline V gene. This CDR3 has 16 residues. The CDR3 DNA is TGTGCCAGCAGTTTAGGGACAGGGAGCTCCTACAATGAGCAGTTCTTC. It codes for CASSLGTGSSYNEQFF.

The rearrangement links TRBV29-1 to TRBJ2-3, with a possible D match to TRBD1 (6 bases). The germline gives CDR1 SQVTM, CDR2 ANQGSEA. Between the trimmed V and J ends, which lost 5 bases and 3 bases, there was a span of 12 bases. This CDR3 spans 13 amino acids. CDR3 coding DNA: TGCAGCGTTTCCCACAGGGTAACAGATACGCAGTATTTT. Translated: CSVSHRVTDTQYF.

The chain is built from TRBV28 and TRBJ1-1; D not certain. Germline assignment: CDR1 MDHEN and CDR2 SYDVKM. V lost 1 base, J lost 4 bases, and 19 bases lay in between. CDR3 length: 17 amino acids. The chain's CDR3 is CASSLFPPRQFPTEAFF. The DNA of the CDR3 is TGTGCCAGCAGTTTATTCCCCCCCAGGCAGTTCCCCACTGAAGCTTTCTTT.

The rearrangement uses TRBV6-5 and TRBJ2-2, with TRBD2 as a possible D gene (5 bases). V gave up 0 bases and J gave up 6 bases, with 14 bases separating them. CDR3 length: 16 amino acids. Per the germline V gene, CDR1 is MNHEY and CDR2 is SVGAGI. The CDR3 region has the DNA TGTGCCAGCAGTTACTCGATGCTGAGGGAGTCCGGGGAGCTGTTTTTT. Residues: CASSYSMLRESGELFF.

This clone was seen only once. V usage is TRBV9 and J usage is TRBJ2-7, with a possible D match to TRBD2 (5 bases). CDR1 SGDLS and CDR2 YYNGEE come from the germline V gene. The ends were cut back, 4 bases at V and 0 bases at J, with 11 bases in the middle. The CDR3 spans 14 residues. CDR3 in DNA: TGTGCCAGCAGCCCAAGAGGGTTCTCCTACGAGCAGTACTTC. It codes for CASSPRGFSYEQYF.

This clone was detected only once. The chain recombines TRBV6-5 with TRBJ1-6; no reliable D call. Trimming stripped 4 bases from V and 5 bases from J, with 6 bases between. Germline CDR1 MNHEY, CDR2 SVGAGI. The CDR3 covers 13 residues. The CDR3 spells CASSSGHNSPLHF. In DNA, the CDR3 is TGTGCCAGCAGTTCCGGGCATAATTCACCCCTCCACTTT.

This chain joins TRBV21-1 and TRBJ2-4. TRBV21-1 is deemed a pseudogene. CDR3 length: 12 residues. Here the CDR3 reads CASTNVLGIQYF. The CDR3, as DNA: TGTGCCAGCACCAACGTCTTGGGCATTCAGTACTTC.

This chain links TRBV7-3 with TRBJ2-6; tentatively, D is TRBD1 (6 bases). V was trimmed by 4 bases and J by 2 bases, leaving 12 bases between them. Germline values: CDR1 SGHTA, CDR2 FQGTGA. CDR3 length: 16 residues. CDR3 bases: TGTGCCAGCAGCTACAGGGTCAGCCCTGGGGCCAACGTCCTGACTTTC. It translates to CASSYRVSPGANVLTF.

The rearrangement joins TRBV19 to TRBJ2-1, with 10 bases fitting TRBD1. Germline trimming cut 5 bases from V and 6 bases from J; bases unmatched to any gene: 4. This CDR3 has 14 amino acids. Germline V lookup: CDR1 LNHDA, CDR2 SQIVND (reference sequence). CDR3 residues: CASSPGTGANEQFF. CDR3 nucleotide sequence: TGTGCCAGTAGTCCTGGGACAGGGGCCAATGAGCAGTTCTTC.

There are a few counts of this clone. V and J are TRBV4-2 and TRBJ1-2, with TRBD1 matching over 9 bases. The germline V gene encodes CDR1 LGHNA and CDR2 YNFKEQ. Germline trimming cut 6 bases from V and 8 bases from J; bases unmatched to any gene: 7. The CDR3 extends over 13 amino acids. CDR3 in DNA: TGTGCCAGCAGGAACAACAGGGGGCAGGGCTACACCTTC. It yields the protein CASRNNRGQGYTF.

The J gene is TRBJ2-1, the V gene TRBV5-1; 8 nucleotides line up with TRBD2. With V trimmed by 5 bases and J by 6 bases, 7 bases remained unmatched. Per the germline V gene, CDR1 is SGHRS and CDR2 is YFSETQ. The length of the CDR3 is 14 residues. CDR3 nucleotide sequence: TGCGCCAGCAGTAGCGGGGTTAATACCAATGAGCAGTTCTTC. Translated: CASSSGVNTNEQFF.

This chain connects TRBV5-1 to TRBJ2-3; no definite D call. The CDR3 is made up of 13 amino acids. Germline V gene sequence: CDR1 SGHRS, CDR2 YFSETQ. V shed 6 bases and J shed 1 base, with 9 bases lying between them. The CDR3 reads CASTGPGTDTQYF. The CDR3 DNA follows: TGCGCCAGCACTGGGCCAGGCACAGATACGCAGTATTTT. The variable domain in full, with the rest retrieved from reference TRBV5-1 and TRBJ2-3, is KAGVTQTPRYLIKTRGQQVTLSCSPISGHRSVSWYQQTPGQGLQFLFEYFSETQRNKGNFPGRFSGRQFSNSRSEMNVSTLELGDSALYLCASTGPGTDTQYFGPGTRLTVL.

The gene calls are TRBV19 and TRBJ1-2; 7 nucleotides align to TRBD1. Germline loops: CDR1 LNHDA, CDR2 SQIVND (reference sequence). The CDR3 runs to 14 residues. V was pared by 2 bases and J by 6 bases, with 6 bases of the junction left unmatched. The CDR3 sequence: CASSIQGGMDGYTF. The CDR3 coding sequence is TGTGCCAGTAGTATACAGGGGGGAATGGATGGCTACACCTTC.

The chain uses TRBV2 and TRBJ2-5, with 9 positions matching TRBD2. V was pared by 6 bases and J by 2 bases, with 10 bases of the junction left unmatched. CDR3 length: 16 residues. CDR1 and CDR2 (germline): SNHLY, FYNNEI. The CDR3 spells CASSQLGLAGQETQYF. DNA for the CDR3: TGTGCCAGCAGCCAACTGGGGCTAGCGGGGCAAGAGACCCAGTACTTC. Together with reference TRBV2 and TRBJ2-5, the CDR3 gives the full variable domain: EPEVTQTPSHQVTQMGQEVILRCVPISNHLYFYWYRQILGQKVEFLVSFYNNEISEKSEIFDDQFSVERPDGSNFTLKIRSTKLEDSAMYFCASSQLGLAGQETQYFGPGTRLLVL.